This entry is about one T cell receptor (beta chain). The antigen remains unidentified. The data were obtained in a study of lung T cells in sarcoidosis with Löfgren's syndrome. Study-wide results and limits: These T cells were suggested, not shown, to recognize a putative antigen. Shared TRAV12-1 and TRBV2 CDR3 motifs across Löfgren's syndrome patients reportedly suggested public CD4+ TCRs.

TCRdb analysed the reads with MiXCR anew, one entry per CDR3 protein. The data contain some 19,000 distinct CDR3 sequences, approximately 22% of them singletons. Trimming took off 0 bases at V and 1 base at J, with 6 bases between the two ends. This CDR3 has 14 residues. Germline V gene lookup returns CDR1 SGHTA and CDR2 FQGNSA. The sequence derives from a human donor with sarcoidosis (Löfgren's syndrome or another form), or a control subject (not recorded which). Specimen: CD4+ T cells from bronchoalveolar lavage. This chain uses TRBV7-2 with TRBJ1-1; D is unclear. In DNA, the CDR3 is TGTGCCAGCAGCTTAGCCCCAGGGAACACTGAAGCTTTCTTT. The encoded protein is CASSLAPGNTEAFF. The whole variable domain, remainder taken from reference TRBV7-2 and TRBJ1-1, is GAGVSQSPSNKVTEKGKDVELRCDPISGHTALYWYRQSLGQGLEFLIYFQGNSAPDKSGLPSDRFSAERTGGSVSTLTIQRTQQEDSAVYLCASSLAPGNTEAFFGQGTRLTVV.